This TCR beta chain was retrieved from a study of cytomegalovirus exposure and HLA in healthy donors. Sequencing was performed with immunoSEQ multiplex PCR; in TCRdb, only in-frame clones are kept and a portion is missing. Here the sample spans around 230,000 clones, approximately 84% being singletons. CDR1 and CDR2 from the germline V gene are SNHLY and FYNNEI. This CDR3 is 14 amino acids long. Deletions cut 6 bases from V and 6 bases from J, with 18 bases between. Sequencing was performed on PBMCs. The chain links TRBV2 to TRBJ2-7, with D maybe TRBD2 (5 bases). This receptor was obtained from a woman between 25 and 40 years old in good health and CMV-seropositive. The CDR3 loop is CASRGTGYVSEQYF. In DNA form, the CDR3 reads TGTGCCAGCAGAGGAACGGGGTACGTTAGCGAGCAGTACTTC.